This T cell receptor beta chain was profiled in a study of cytomegalovirus exposure and HLA in healthy donors. PCR involved 60 Vbeta and 13 Jbeta primers. The protocol was immunoSEQ multiplex PCR, while the TCRdb copy is restricted to in-frame clones and leaves out a portion. The ten most abundant clones cover approximately 6.8% of a sample with around 110,000 clones. CDR1 MNHEY and CDR2 SMNVEV come from the germline V gene (reference sequence). This CDR3 spans 15 amino acids. Trimming shortened V by 4 bases and J by 0 bases, and 12 bases separated the two germline ends. The TCR sequence derives from a man aged 35 to 55 in good health and CMV-seropositive. The chain combines TRBV27 with TRBJ1-1; the D is unclear. Sequenced material: PBMCs. The CDR3 protein is CASSYRGGMNTEAFF. CDR3 nucleotide sequence: TGTGCCAGCAGTTACCGTGGAGGCATGAACACTGAAGCTTTCTTT.